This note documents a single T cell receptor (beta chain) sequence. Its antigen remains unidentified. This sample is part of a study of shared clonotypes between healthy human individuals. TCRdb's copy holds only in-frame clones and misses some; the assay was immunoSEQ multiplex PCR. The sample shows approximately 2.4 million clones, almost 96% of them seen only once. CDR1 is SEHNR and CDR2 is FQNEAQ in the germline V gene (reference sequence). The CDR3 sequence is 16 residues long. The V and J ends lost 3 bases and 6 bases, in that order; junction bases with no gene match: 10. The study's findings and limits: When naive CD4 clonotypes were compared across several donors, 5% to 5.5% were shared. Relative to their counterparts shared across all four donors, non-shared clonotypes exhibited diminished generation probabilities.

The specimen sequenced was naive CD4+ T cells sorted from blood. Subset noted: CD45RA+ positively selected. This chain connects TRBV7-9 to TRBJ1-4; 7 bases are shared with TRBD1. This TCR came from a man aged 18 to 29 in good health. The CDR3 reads CASSLGTAGRDEKLFF. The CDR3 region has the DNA TGTGCCAGCAGCTTGGGGACAGCCGGTAGGGATGAAAAACTGTTTTTT.